This entry concerns a single T cell receptor (beta chain). The target antigen is unknown. This record comes from a study of CD8+ T cells in alopecia areata. Sorting from PBMCs produced CD4+ and CD8+ T cells. This CDR3 has 13 residues. Trimming left V 5 bases short and J 8 bases short, with 12 bases between. CDR1 MNHEY and CDR2 SMNVEV come from the germline V gene (reference sequence). RNA, once extracted, was reverse transcribed into cDNA for use as the sequencing template. The data were produced by immunoSEQ multiplex PCR, yet TCRdb's version contains in-frame clones alone and is incomplete. The profile shows 85,000 to 110,000 clones, approximately 58% of them singletons. Findings and limits, study-wide: Clonality was higher in lesional than normal scalp, especially in alopecia totalis/universalis. Tissue-resident alphabeta T cells belonging to normal skin likewise get sequenced within scalp specimens. Compared with mice, patients displayed less clear TCR sharing, possibly for HLA-related reasons.

The chain is built from TRBV27 and TRBJ1-4; D call uncertain. Sequencing was carried out using CD4+ T cells sorted from blood. The source of this sequence is a human donor in good health. The CDR3 sequence is CASSPKEGEKLFF. For the CDR3, the DNA is TGTGCCAGCAGTCCCAAGGAGGGCGAAAAACTGTTTTTT.